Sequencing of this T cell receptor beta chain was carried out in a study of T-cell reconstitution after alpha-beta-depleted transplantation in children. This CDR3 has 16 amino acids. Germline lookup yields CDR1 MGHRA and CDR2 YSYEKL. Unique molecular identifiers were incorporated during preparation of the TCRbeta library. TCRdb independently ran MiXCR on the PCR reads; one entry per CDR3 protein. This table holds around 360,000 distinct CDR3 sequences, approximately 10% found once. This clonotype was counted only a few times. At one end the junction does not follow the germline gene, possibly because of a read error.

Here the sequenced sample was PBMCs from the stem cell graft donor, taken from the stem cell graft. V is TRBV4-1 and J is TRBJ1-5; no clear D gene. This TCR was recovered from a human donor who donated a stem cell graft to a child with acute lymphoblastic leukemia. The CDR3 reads CASRQVFRNSNQPQHF. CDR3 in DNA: TGCGCCAGCAGACAAGTCTTCAGGAATAGCAATCAGCCCCAGCATTTT.